The 6 T cell receptor beta chains reported below all come from one sample, sequenced in a study of blood T cell repertoires in COVID-19. Profiling relied on immunoSEQ multiplex PCR, and the TCRdb table lists in-frame clones only, not all of them. Of about 230,000 clones listed, around nine tenths are singletons. Sequenced: PBMCs or T cells enriched from blood (not recorded which). These receptors came from a woman between 25 and 40 years old with acute COVID-19.

The V call is TRBV18, the J call TRBJ1-1; D is possibly TRBD1 (6 bases). CDR1 and CDR2 from the germline V gene are KGHSH and LQKENI. The CDR3 is 17 amino acids. V shed 4 bases and J shed 1 base, with 19 bases lying between them. CDR3 in amino acids: CASSQVGGHSSNTEAFF. CDR3 nucleotide sequence: TGTGCCAGCTCACAAGTTGGGGGACATTCCTCGAACACTGAAGCTTTCTTT. The whole variable domain, remainder taken from reference TRBV18 and TRBJ1-1, is NAGVMQNPRHLVRRRGQEARLRCSPMKGHSHVYWYRQLPEEGLKFMVYLQKENIIDESGMPKERFSAEFPKEGPSILRIQQVVRGDSAAYFCASSQVGGHSSNTEAFFGQGTRLTVV.

The chain uses TRBV7-6 and TRBJ2-7; TRBD1 agrees at 8 bases. CDR3 length equals 15 residues. CDR1 and CDR2 from the germline V gene are SGHVS and FNYEAQ. Losses at the gene ends were 5 bases for V and 1 base for J; bases not matched to a gene: 7. The CDR3: CASSPRTGTSYEQYF. CDR3 bases: TGTGCCAGCAGCCCTAGGACAGGGACGTCCTACGAGCAGTACTTC.

The chain carries TRBV21-1 and TRBJ1-5; the table assigns TRBD1, which was not confirmed against the DNA. TRBV21-1 corresponds to a pseudogene. This CDR3 has 13 residues. CDR3 nucleotide sequence: TGTGCCAGCAGCGCTCAGGGGGCTCAGCCCCAGCATTTT. Protein: CASSAQGAQPQHF.

The chain combines TRBV9 with TRBJ2-5, with TRBD1 matching 7 bases. Germline V gene data show CDR1 as SGDLS and CDR2 as YYNGEE. The trim removed 3 bases at V and 4 bases at J, leaving 12 bases unmatched. CDR3 length: 16 amino acids. The CDR3 DNA follows: TGTGCCAGCAGCGGGGGACAGTTGAGGACCAGAGAGACCCAGTACTTC. Amino acid sequence: CASSGGQLRTRETQYF.

This clone was counted only a few times. The chain's CDR3 is CASNNFHRQENTEAFF. Here the CDR3 DNA reads TGCGCCAGCAACAATTTCCATCGGCAGGAGAACACTGAAGCTTTCTTT. The chain has TRBV5-1 and TRBJ1-1; no definite D call. V was shortened by 6 bases and J by 1 base, with 19 bases between the two germline ends. The CDR3 contains 16 residues. Germline V lookup: CDR1 SGHRS, CDR2 YFSETQ.

The J gene is TRBJ2-4, the V gene TRBV28; 7 bases fit TRBD1. V lost 6 bases to trimming and J lost 15 bases; unmatched junction nucleotides: 11. Germline V gene lookup returns CDR1 MDHEN and CDR2 SYDVKM. This CDR3 contains 12 residues. The CDR3 coding sequence is TGTGCCAGCAGCCCCGGGACAGCCAGGCCGTACTTC. It translates to CASSPGTARPYF.